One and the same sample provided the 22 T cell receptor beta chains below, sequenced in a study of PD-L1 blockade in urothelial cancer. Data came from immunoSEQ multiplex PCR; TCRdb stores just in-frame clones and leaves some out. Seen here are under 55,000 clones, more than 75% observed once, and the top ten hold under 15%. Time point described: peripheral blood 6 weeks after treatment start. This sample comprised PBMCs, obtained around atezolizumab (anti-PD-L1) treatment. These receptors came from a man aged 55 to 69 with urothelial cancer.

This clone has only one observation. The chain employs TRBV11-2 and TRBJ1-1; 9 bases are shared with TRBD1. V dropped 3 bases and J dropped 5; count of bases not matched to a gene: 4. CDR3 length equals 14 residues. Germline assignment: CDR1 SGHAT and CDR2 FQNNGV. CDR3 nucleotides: TGTGCCAGCAGCTTCCGACAGGGGGGAACTGAAGCTTTCTTT. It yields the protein CASSFRQGGTEAFF.

The CDR3 reads CASSPRAGANTGELFF. CDR3 in DNA: TGCGCCAGCAGCCCCAGGGCAGGGGCGAACACCGGGGAGCTGTTTTTT. This rearrangement joins TRBV4-3 to TRBJ2-2, with D perhaps TRBD1 (6 bases). The ends were cut back, 4 bases at V and 0 bases at J, with 12 bases in the middle. This CDR3 spans 16 amino acids. CDR1 and CDR2 (germline): LGHNA, YSLEER.

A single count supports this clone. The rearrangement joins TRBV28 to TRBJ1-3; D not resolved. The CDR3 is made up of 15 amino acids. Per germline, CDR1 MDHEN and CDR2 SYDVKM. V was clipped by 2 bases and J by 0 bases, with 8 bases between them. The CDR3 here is CASSLGGSSGNTIYF. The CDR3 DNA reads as TGTGCCAGCAGTTTAGGCGGCAGCTCTGGAAACACCATATATTTT.

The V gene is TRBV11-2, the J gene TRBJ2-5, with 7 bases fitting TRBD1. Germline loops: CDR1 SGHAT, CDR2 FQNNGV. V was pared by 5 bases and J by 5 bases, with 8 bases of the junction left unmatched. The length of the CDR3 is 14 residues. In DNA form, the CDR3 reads TGTGCCAGCAGCGTGACAGGGATGGAGGAGACCCAGTACTTC. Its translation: CASSVTGMEETQYF.

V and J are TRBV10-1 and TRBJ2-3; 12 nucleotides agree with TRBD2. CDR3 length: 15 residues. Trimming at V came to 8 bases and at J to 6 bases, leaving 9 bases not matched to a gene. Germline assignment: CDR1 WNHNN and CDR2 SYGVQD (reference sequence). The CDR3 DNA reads TGCGCCAGCGGTGGACTAGCGGGATCTATGGATACGCAGTATTTT. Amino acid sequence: CASGGLAGSMDTQYF.

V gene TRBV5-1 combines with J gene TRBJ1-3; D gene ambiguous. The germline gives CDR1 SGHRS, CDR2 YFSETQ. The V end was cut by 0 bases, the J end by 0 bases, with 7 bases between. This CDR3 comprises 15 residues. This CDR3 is CASSLDILSGNTIYF. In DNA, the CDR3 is TGCGCCAGCAGCTTGGATATCCTCTCTGGAAACACCATATATTTT.

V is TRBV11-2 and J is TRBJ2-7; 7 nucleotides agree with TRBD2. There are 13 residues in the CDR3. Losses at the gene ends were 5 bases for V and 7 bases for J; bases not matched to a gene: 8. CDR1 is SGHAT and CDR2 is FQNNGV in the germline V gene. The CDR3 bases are TGTGCCAGCAGCCGCCCGGGAGGTCAGGAGCAGTACTTC. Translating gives CASSRPGGQEQYF.

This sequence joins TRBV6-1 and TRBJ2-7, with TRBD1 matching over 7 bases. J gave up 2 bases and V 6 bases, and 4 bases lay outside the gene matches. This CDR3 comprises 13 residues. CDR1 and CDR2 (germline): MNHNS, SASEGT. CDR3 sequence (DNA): TGTGCCAGCAGAAACAGGGGTGCCTACGAGCAGTACTTC. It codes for CASRNRGAYEQYF.

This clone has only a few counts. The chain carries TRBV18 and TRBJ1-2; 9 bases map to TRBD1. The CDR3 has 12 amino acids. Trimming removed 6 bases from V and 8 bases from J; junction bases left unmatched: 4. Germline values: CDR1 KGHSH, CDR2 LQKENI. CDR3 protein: CASSRDRVGYTF. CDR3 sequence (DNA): TGTGCCAGCTCCCGGGACAGGGTGGGCTACACCTTC.

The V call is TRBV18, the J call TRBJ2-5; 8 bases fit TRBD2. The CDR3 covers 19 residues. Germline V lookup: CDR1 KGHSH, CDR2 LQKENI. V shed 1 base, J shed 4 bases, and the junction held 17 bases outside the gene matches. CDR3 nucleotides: TGTGCCAGCTCACCACTTTCGTCTAGCGGGCCAAGACGAAGAGAGACCCAGTACTTC. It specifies CASSPLSSSGPRRRETQYF.

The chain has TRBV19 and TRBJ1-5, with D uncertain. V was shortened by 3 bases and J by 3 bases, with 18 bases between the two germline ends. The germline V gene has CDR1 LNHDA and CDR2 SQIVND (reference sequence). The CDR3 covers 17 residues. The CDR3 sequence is CASSIGLGRSLNQPQHF. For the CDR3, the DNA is TGTGCCAGTAGTATTGGCTTGGGCAGAAGTCTCAATCAGCCCCAGCATTTT.

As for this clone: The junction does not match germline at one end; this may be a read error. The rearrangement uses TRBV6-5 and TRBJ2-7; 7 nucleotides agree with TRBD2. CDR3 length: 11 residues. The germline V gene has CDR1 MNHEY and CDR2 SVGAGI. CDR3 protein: CASSREGTIFF. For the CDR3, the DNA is TGTGCCAGCAGCAGGGAAGGGACTATTTTCTTC.

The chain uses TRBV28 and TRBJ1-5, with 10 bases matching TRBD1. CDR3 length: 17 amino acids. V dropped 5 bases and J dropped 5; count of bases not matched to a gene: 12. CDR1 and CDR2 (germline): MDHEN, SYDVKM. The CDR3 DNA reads TGTGCCAGCAGTCCCATCCCGCTCGGGACAGGGGATCAGCCCCAGCATTTT. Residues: CASSPIPLGTGDQPQHF.

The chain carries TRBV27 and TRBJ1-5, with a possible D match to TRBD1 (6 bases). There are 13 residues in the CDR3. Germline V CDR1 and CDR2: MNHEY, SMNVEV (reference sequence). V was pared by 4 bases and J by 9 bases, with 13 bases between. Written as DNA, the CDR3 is TGTGCCAGCAGTTCGGCAGGGGAAGGGCCCCAGCATTTT. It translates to CASSSAGEGPQHF.

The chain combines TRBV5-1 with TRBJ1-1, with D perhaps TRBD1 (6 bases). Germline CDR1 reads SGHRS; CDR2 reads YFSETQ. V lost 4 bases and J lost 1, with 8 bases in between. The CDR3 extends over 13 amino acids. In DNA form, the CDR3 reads TGCGCCAGCAGCCAGACAGGGAACACTGAAGCTTTCTTT. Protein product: CASSQTGNTEAFF.

The CDR3 loop is CASSALQGRTEAFF. CDR3 DNA: TGTGCCAGTAGTGCCTTACAGGGTCGGACTGAAGCTTTCTTT. This chain connects TRBV19 to TRBJ1-1; D may be TRBD1 (6 bases). Germline assignment: CDR1 LNHDA and CDR2 SQIVND (reference sequence). V lost 5 bases to trimming and J lost 5 bases, with 15 bases between them. There are 14 residues in the CDR3.

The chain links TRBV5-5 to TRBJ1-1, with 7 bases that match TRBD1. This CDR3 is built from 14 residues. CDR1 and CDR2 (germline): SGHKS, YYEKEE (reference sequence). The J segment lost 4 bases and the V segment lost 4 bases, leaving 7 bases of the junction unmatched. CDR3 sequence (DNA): TGTGCCAGCAGCACCGGGACAGTGCCCACTGAAGCTTTCTTT. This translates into CASSTGTVPTEAFF.

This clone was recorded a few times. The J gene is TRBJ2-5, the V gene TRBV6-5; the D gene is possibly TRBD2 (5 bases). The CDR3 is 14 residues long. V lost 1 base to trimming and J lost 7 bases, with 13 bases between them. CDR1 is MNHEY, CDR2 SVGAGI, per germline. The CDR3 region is CASSYYKSEGTQYF. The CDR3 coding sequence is TGTGCCAGCAGTTACTACAAGTCCGAGGGGACCCAGTACTTC.

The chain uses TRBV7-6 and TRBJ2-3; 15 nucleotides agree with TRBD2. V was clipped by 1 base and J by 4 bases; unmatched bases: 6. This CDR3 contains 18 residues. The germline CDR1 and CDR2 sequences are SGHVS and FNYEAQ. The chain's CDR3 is CASSLGTSGGAFPDTQYF. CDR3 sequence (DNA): TGTGCCAGCAGCTTAGGGACTAGCGGGGGGGCCTTCCCAGATACGCAGTATTTT.

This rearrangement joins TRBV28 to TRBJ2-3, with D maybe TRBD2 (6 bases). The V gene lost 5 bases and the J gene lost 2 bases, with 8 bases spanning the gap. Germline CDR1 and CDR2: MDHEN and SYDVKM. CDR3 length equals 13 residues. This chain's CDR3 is CASSRGNTDTQYF. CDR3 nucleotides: TGTGCCAGCAGTCGGGGGAACACAGATACGCAGTATTTT.

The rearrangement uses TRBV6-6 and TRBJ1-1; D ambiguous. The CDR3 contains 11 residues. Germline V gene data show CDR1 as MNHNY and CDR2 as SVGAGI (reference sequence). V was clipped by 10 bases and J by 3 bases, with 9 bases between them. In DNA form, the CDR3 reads TGTGCCACCGGGGTGCACACTGAAGCTTTCTTT. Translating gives CATGVHTEAFF.

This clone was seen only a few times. The CDR3 DNA follows: TGTGCCAGCAGCTTAGGCCTAGCCACCGGGGAGCTGTTTTTT. As protein: CASSLGLATGELFF. The chain uses TRBV11-2 and TRBJ2-2, with D possibly matching TRBD2 (5 bases). Germline V gene lookup returns CDR1 SGHAT and CDR2 FQNNGV. V was clipped by 1 base and J by 4 bases, with 7 bases between them. The CDR3 length is 14 residues.